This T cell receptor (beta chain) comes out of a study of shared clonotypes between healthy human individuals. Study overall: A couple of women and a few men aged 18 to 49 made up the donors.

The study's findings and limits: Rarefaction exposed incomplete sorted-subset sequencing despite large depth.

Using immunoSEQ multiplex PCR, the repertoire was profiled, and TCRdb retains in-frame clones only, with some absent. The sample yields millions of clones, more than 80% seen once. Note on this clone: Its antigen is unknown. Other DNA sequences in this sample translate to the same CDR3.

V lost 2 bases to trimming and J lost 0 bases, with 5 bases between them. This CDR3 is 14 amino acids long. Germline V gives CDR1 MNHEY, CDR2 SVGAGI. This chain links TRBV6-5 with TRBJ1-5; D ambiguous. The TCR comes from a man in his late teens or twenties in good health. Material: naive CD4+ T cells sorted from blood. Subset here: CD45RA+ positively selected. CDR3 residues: CASSYGDSNQPQHF. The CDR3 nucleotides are TGTGCCAGCAGTTACGGGGATAGCAATCAGCCCCAGCATTTT.